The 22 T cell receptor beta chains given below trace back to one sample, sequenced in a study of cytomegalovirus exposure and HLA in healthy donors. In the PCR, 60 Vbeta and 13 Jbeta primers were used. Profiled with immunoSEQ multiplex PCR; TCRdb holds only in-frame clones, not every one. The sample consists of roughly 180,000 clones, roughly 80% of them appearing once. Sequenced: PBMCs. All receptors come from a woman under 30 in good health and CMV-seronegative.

CDR3 DNA sequence: TGTGCCAGCAGTGACTCGACTAGCGGGAGCTACAATGAGCAGTTCTTC. Its protein product is CASSDSTSGSYNEQFF. The V call is TRBV6-4, the J call TRBJ2-1, with 12 bases matching TRBD2. Germline trimming cut 0 bases from V and 3 bases from J; bases unmatched to any gene: 0. The CDR3 is 16 amino acids. CDR1 is MRHNA and CDR2 is SNTAGT in the germline V gene.

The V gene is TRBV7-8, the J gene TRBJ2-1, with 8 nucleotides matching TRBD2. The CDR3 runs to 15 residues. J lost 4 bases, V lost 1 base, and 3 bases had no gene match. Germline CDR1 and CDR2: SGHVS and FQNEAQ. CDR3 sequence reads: CASSLGTSTYNEQFF. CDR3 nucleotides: TGTGCCAGCAGCTTAGGGACTAGCACATACAATGAGCAGTTCTTC.

CDR3 sequence (DNA): TGCGCCAGCAGCTATGCGGGGACAGGGGCCTACGAGCAGTACTTC. The encoded protein is CASSYAGTGAYEQYF. The chain joins TRBV5-1 to TRBJ2-7; 10 nucleotides agree with TRBD1. CDR1 and CDR2 from the germline V gene are SGHRS and YFSETQ. The CDR3 extends over 15 amino acids. The J segment lost 2 bases and the V segment lost 3 bases, leaving 5 bases of the junction unmatched.

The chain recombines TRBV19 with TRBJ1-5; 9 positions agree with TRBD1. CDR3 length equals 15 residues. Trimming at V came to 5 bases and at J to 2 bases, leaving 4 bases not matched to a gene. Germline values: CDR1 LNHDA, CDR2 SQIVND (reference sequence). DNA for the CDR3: TGTGCCAGTAGTTGGGACAGGGTAGGCAATCAGCCCCAGCATTTT. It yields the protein CASSWDRVGNQPQHF.

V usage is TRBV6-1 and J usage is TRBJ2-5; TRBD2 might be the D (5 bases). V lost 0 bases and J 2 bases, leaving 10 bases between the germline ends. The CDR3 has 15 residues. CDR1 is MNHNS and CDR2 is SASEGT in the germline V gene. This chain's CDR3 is CASSEALRGQETQYF. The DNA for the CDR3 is TGTGCCAGCAGTGAAGCGCTTCGAGGGCAAGAGACCCAGTACTTC.

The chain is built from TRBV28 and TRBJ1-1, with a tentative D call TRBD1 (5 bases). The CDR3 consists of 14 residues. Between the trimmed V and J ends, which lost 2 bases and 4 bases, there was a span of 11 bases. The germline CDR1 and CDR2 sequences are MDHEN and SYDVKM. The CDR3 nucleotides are TGTGCCAGCAGTTTAAAAGGGGTTCGCACTGAAGCTTTCTTT. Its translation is CASSLKGVRTEAFF. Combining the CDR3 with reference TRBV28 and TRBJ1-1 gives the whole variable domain DVKVTQSSRYLVKRTGEKVFLECVQDMDHENMFWYRQDPGLGLRLIYFSYDVKMKEKGDIPEGYSVSREKKERFSLILESASTNQTSMYLCASSLKGVRTEAFFGQGTRLTVV.

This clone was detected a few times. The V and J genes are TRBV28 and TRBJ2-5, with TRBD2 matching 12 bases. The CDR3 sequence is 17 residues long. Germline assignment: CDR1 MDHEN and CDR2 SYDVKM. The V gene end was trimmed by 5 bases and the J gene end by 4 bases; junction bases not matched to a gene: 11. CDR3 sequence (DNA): TGTGCCAGCAGTGCCCTGACTAGCGGGGGAGGGGCAGAGACCCAGTACTTC. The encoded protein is CASSALTSGGGAETQYF.

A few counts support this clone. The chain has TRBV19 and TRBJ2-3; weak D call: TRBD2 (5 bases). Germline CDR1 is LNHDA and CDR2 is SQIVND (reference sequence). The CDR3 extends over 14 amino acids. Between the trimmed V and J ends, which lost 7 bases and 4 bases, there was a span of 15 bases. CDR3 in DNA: TGTGCCAGTACGCAGCGGACGGCGCCAGATACGCAGTATTTT. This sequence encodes CASTQRTAPDTQYF.

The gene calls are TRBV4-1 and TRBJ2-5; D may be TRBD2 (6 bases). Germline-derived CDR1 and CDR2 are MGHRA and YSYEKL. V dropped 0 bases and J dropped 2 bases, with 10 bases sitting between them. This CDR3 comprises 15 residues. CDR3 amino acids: CASSQDPGGQETQYF. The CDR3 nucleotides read TGCGCCAGCAGCCAAGACCCTGGAGGGCAAGAGACCCAGTACTTC.

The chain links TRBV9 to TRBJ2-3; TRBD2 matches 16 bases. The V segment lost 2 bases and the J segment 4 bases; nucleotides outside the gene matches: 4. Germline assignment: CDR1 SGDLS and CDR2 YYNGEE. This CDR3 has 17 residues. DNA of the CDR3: TGTGCCAGCAGCGTCGCCGGGACTAGCGGGAGGGCAGATACGCAGTATTTT. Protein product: CASSVAGTSGRADTQYF.

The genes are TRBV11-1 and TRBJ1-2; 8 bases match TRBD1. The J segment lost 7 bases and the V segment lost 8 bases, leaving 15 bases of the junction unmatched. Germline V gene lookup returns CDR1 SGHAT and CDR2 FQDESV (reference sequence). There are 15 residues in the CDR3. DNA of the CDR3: TGTGCCAGCCCAACCAACAACCAGGGGGCGTCTGGCTACACCTTC. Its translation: CASPTNNQGASGYTF.

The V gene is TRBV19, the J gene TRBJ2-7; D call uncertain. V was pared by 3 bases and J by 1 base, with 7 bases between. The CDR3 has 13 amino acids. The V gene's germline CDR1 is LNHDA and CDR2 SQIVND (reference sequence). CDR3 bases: TGTGCCAGTAGTATTAAAATATCCTACGAGCAGTACTTC. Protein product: CASSIKISYEQYF.

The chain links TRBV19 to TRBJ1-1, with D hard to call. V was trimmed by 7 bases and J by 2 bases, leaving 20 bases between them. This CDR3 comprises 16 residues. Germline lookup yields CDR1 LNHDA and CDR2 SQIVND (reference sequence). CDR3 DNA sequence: TGTGCCAGTACCTATATCCCACAGTCACTTAACACTGAAGCTTTCTTT. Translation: CASTYIPQSLNTEAFF.

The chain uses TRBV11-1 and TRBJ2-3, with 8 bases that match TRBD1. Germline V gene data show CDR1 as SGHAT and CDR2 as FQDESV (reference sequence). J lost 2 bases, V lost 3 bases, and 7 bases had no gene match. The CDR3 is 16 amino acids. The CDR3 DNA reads TGTGCCAGCAGCTTGGGCCGGGACAGGAACACAGATACGCAGTATTTT. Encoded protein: CASSLGRDRNTDTQYF.

This CDR3 is CASSKPDRAYEQYF. DNA of the CDR3: TGTGCCAGCAGCAAACCGGACAGGGCGTACGAGCAGTACTTC. V is TRBV21-1 and J is TRBJ2-7; the table gives TRBD1 as D, unverified against the DNA. TRBV21-1 is marked as a pseudogene. The CDR3 totals 14 residues.

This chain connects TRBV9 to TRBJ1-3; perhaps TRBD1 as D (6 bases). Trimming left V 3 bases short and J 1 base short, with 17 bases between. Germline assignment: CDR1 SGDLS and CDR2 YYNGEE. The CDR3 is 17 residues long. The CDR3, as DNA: TGTGCCAGCAGCGAGGGGGGGAGAGGGGAATCTGGAAACACCATATATTTT. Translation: CASSEGGRGESGNTIYF.

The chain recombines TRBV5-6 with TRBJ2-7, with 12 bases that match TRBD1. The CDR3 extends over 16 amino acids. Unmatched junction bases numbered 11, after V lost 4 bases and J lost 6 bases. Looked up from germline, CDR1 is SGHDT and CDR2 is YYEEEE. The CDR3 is CASSIYPGQGAREQYF. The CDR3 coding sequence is TGTGCCAGCAGCATCTATCCGGGACAGGGGGCACGCGAGCAGTACTTC. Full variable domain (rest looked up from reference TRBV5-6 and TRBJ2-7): DAGVTQSPTHLIKTRGQQVTLRCSPKSGHDTVSWYQQALGQGPQFIFQYYEEEERQRGNFPDRFSGHQFPNYSSELNVNALLLGDSALYLCASSIYPGQGAREQYFGPGTRLTVT.

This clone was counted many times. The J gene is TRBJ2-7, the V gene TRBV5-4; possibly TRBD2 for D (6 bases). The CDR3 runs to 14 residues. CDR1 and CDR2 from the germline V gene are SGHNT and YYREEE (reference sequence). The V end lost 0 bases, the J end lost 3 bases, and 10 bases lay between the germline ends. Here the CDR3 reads CASSLGWRGYEQYF. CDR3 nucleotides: TGTGCCAGCAGCTTGGGGTGGAGGGGCTACGAGCAGTACTTC. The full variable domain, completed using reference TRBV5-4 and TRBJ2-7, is ETGVTQSPTHLIKTRGQQVTLRCSSQSGHNTVSWYQQALGQGPQFIFQYYREEENGRGNFPPRFSGLQFPNYSSELNVNALELDDSALYLCASSLGWRGYEQYFGPGTRLTVT.

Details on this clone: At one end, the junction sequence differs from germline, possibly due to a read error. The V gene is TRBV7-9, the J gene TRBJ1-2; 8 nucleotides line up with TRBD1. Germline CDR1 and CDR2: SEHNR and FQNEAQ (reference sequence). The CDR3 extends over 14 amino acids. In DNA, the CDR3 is TGTTCCAGCAGCTTAGGAACAGGGGGCTATGGCTACACCTTC. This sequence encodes CSSSLGTGGYGYTF.

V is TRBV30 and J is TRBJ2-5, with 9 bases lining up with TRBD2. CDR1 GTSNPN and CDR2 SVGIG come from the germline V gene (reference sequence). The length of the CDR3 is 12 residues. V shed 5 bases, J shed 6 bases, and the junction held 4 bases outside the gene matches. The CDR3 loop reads CAWGTSYQTQYF. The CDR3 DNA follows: TGTGCCTGGGGGACTAGCTATCAGACCCAGTACTTC.

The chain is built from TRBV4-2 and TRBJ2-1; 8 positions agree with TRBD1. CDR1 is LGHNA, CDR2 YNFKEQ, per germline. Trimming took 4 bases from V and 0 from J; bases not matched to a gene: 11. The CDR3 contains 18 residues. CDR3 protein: CASSPAATGGSSYNEQFF. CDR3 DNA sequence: TGTGCCAGCAGCCCAGCCGCTACAGGGGGTTCCTCCTACAATGAGCAGTTCTTC.

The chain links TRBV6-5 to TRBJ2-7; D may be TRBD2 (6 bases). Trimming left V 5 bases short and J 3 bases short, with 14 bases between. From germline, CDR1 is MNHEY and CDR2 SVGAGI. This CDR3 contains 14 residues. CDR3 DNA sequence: TGTGCCAGCAGTGTTGGAGCGGAGGGCTACGAGCAGTACTTC. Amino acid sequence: CASSVGAEGYEQYF.